This T cell receptor (beta chain) was captured in a study of STAT5B mutations in CD4+ large granular lymphocyte leukemia. Study findings and constraints: 8/27 top patient clones versus 2/35 control clones were TRBV06-family.

Buffy coats from healthy blood donors served as controls. Notes on this clone: Antigen: not known. One junction end disagrees with the germline gene, perhaps due to a read error.

TCRdb's table, derived via immunoSEQ multiplex PCR, lists solely in-frame clones and lacks some. The table shows roughly 40,000 clones, with more than 80% occurring only once. Germline CDR1 and CDR2: KGHSH and LQKENI. The CDR3 contains 15 residues. This TCR derives from a human donor in good health. The rearrangement links TRBV18 to TRBJ2-7, with TRBD1 identical over 8 bases. Input material: CD4+ T cells from blood buffy coats. The CDR3 nucleotides read TGTGCCAGCTCCGCGACAGGGGCGTCCTCCAACGAGCAGTACTTC. It codes for CASSATGASSNEQYF. Looking up the rest from reference TRBV18 and TRBJ2-7 gives the full variable domain: NAGVMQNPRHLVRRRGQEARLRCSPMKGHSHVYWYRQLPEEGLKFMVYLQKENIIDESGMPKERFSAEFPKEGPSILRIQQVVRGDSAAYFCASSATGASSNEQYFGPGTRLTVT.